This T cell receptor beta chain was sequenced in a study of T cell responses to AZD1222 COVID-19 vaccine. About the research overall: Second-dose schedules of about 4 or about 12 weeks were combined. Study findings and constraints: Spike-specific TCR breadth and depth rose after two AZD1222 doses.

Regarding this clone: Its specificity is not known.

The data were produced by immunoSEQ multiplex PCR, yet TCRdb's version contains in-frame clones alone and is incomplete. In the table there are 140,000 to 150,000 clones, roughly 91% of which are singletons. This receptor was taken from an adult in good health. The sequencing used peripheral blood, collected on day 0 of AZD1222 vaccination.

The CDR3 coding sequence is TGTGCCAGCTTTTGGACAGGGGGCTTCGAAAATGGCTACACCTTC. It translates to CASFWTGGFENGYTF. The chain links TRBV6-6 to TRBJ1-2, with 11 bases lining up with TRBD1. The germline gives CDR1 MNHNY, CDR2 SVGAGI (reference sequence). J gave up 6 bases and V 8 bases, and 11 bases lay outside the gene matches. This CDR3 has 15 residues.